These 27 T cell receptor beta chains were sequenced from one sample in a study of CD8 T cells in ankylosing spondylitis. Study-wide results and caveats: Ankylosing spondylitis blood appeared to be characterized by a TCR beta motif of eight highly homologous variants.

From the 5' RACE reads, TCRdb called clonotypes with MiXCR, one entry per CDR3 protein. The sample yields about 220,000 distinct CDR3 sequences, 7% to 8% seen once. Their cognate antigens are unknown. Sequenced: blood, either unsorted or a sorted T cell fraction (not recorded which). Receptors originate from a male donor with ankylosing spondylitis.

In nucleotides, the CDR3 is TGTGCCAGGAGCCCCGGGCCCTCCTACAATGAGCAGTTCTTC. This codes for CARSPGPSYNEQFF. The V and J genes are TRBV5-5 and TRBJ2-1, with D hard to call. Germline V gene sequence: CDR1 SGHKS, CDR2 YYEKEE (reference sequence). The germline V and J ends were trimmed by 8 bases and 0 bases, with 12 bases remaining between them. This CDR3 has 14 amino acids.

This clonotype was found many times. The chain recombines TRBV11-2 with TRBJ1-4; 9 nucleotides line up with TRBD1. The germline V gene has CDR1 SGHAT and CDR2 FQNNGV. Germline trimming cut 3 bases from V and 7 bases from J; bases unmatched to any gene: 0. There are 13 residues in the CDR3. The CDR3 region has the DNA TGTGCCAGCAGCTTGGACAGGGGTGAAAAACTGTTTTTT. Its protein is CASSLDRGEKLFF.

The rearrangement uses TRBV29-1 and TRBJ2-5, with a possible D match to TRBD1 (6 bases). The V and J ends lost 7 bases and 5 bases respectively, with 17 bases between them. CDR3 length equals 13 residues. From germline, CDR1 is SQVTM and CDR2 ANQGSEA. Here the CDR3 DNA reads TGCAGCGCCGGATCAGGGGTTCGGGAGACCCAGTACTTC. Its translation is CSAGSGVRETQYF.

The CDR3 region has the DNA TGTGCCAGCAGTTACCACAGGACAGACTACTACGAGCAGTACTTC. Protein sequence: CASSYHRTDYYEQYF. The J gene is TRBJ2-7, the V gene TRBV6-2 or TRBV6-3, with D perhaps matching TRBD1 (6 bases). There are 15 residues in the CDR3. In germline, CDR1 is MNHEY, CDR2 SVGEGT. Trimming left V 2 bases short and J 3 bases short, with 14 bases between.

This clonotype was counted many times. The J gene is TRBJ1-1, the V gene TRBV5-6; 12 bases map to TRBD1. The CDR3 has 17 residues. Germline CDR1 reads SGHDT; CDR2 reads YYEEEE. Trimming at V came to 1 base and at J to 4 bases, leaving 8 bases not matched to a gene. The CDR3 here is CASSLSGTGGRGTEAFF. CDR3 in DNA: TGTGCCAGCAGCTTGAGTGGGACAGGGGGCAGAGGCACTGAAGCTTTCTTT.

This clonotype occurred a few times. The CDR3 protein is CASLVGGKLFF. Written as DNA, the CDR3 is TGTGCCAGCCTAGTGGGAGGAAAACTGTTTTTT. The V call is TRBV6-6, the J call TRBJ1-4; D is undetermined. The length of the CDR3 is 11 residues. V was clipped by 8 bases and J by 10 bases, with 11 bases between them. Germline V CDR1 and CDR2: MNHNY, SVGAGI (reference sequence).

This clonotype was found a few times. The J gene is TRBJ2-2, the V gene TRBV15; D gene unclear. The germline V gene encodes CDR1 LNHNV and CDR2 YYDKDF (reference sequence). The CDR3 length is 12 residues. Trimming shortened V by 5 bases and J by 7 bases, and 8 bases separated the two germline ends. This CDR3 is CATSPWGGELFF. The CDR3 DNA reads TGTGCCACCAGCCCGTGGGGCGGGGAGCTGTTTTTT.

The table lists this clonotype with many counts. CDR3 nucleotides: TGTGCCAGCAGTCCGGACAGGGGGCCCTACAATGAGCAGTTCTTC. This sequence encodes CASSPDRGPYNEQFF. This rearrangement joins TRBV27 to TRBJ2-1, with 11 bases aligning to TRBD1. V shed 5 bases, J shed 2 bases, and the junction held 2 bases outside the gene matches. The CDR3 is 15 amino acids. Germline V gene lookup returns CDR1 MNHEY and CDR2 SMNVEV (reference sequence).

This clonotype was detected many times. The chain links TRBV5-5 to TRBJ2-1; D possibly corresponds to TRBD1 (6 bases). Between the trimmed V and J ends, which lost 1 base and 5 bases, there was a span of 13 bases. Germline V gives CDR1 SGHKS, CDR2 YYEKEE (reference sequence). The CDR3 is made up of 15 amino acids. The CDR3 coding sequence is TGTGCCAGCAGCTTGCCCGGGACATACCACAATGAGCAGTTCTTC. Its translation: CASSLPGTYHNEQFF.

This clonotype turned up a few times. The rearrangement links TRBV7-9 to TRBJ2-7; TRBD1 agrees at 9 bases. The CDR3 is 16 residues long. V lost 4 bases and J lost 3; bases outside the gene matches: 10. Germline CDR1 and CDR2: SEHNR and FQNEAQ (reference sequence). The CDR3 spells CASSSTGTGSFYEQYF. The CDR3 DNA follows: TGTGCCAGCAGCTCTACCGGGACAGGGTCCTTCTACGAGCAGTACTTC.

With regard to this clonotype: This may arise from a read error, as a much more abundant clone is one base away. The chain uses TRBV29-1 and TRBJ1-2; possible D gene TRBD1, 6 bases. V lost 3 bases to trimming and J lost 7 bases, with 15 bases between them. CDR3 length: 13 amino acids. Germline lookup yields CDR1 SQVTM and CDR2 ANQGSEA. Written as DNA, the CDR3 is TGCAGCGTTGACGAAAGGGGGAGCTCTGGCTACACCTTC. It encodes CSVDERGSSGYTF.

The CDR3 is CSAKVEGVGVNTEAFF. The CDR3 DNA sequence: TGCAGTGCGAAGGTGGAAGGCGTCGGTGTGAACACTGAAGCTTTCTTT. V usage is TRBV20-1 and J usage is TRBJ1-1; no definite D call. Trimming removed 6 bases at V and 0 bases at J, with 20 bases between. Germline V lookup: CDR1 DFQATT, CDR2 SNEGSKA (reference sequence). CDR3 length equals 16 residues.

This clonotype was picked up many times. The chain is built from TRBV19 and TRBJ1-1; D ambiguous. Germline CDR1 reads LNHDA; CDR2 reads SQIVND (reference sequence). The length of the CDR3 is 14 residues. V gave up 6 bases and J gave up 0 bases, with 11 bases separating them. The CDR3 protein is CASRERAVNTEAFF. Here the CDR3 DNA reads TGTGCCAGTAGGGAGAGGGCGGTGAACACTGAAGCTTTCTTT.

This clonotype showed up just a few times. In DNA, the CDR3 is TGCAGTGCTAGAGAGCTCCAGGGCTCTGGGGCCAACGTCCTGACTTTC. This sequence encodes CSARELQGSGANVLTF. The chain recombines TRBV20-1 with TRBJ2-6, with D tentatively TRBD1 (5 bases). The CDR3 has 16 amino acids. Germline CDR1 and CDR2: DFQATT and SNEGSKA (reference sequence). The V and J ends lost 0 bases and 0 bases respectively, with 9 bases between them.

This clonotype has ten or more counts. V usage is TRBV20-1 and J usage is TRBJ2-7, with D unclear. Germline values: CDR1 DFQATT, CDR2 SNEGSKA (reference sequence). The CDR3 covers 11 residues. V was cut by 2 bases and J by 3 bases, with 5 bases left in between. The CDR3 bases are TGCAGTGCTAGACTTTTCTACGAGCAGTACTTC. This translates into CSARLFYEQYF.

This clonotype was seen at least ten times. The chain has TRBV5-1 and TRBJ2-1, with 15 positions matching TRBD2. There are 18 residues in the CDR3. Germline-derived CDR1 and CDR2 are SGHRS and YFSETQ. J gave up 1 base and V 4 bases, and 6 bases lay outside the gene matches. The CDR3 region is CASSKGLAGGYSYNEQFF. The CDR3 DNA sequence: TGCGCCAGCAGCAAGGGACTAGCGGGGGGATATTCCTACAATGAGCAGTTCTTC. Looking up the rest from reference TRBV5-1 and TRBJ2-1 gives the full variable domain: KAGVTQTPRYLIKTRGQQVTLSCSPISGHRSVSWYQQTPGQGLQFLFEYFSETQRNKGNFPGRFSGRQFSNSRSEMNVSTLELGDSALYLCASSKGLAGGYSYNEQFFGPGTRLTVL.

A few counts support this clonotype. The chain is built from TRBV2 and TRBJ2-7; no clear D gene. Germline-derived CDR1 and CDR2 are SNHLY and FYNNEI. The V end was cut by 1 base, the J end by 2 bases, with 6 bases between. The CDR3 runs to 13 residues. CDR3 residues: CASSEEGPYEQYF. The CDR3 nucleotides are TGTGCCAGCAGTGAAGAGGGTCCCTACGAGCAGTACTTC.

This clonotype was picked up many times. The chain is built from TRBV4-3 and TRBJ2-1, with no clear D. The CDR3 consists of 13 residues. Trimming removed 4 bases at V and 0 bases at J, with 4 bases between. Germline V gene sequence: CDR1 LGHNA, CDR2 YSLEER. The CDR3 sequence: CASSRNSYNEQFF. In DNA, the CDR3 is TGCGCCAGCAGCCGTAACTCCTACAATGAGCAGTTCTTC.

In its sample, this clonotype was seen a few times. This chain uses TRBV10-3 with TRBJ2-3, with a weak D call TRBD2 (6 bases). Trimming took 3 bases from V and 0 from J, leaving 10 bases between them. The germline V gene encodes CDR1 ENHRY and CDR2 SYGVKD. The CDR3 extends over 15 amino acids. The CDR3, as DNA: TGTGCCATCAGTGAAATGGCGGGAAGCACAGATACGCAGTATTTT. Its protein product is CAISEMAGSTDTQYF.

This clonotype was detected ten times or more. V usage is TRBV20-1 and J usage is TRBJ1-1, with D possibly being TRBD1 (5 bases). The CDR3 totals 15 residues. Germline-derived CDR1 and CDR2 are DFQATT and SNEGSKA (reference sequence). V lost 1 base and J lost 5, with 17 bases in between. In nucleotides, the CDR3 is TGCAGTGCTAGAGGCCCGACAGATTCCCCGACTGAAGCTTTCTTT. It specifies CSARGPTDSPTEAFF.

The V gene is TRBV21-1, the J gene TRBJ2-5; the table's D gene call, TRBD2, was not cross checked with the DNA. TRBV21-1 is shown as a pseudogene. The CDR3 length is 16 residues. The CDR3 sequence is CASSKGGLGSKETQYF. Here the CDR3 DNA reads TGTGCCAGCAGCAAAGGCGGTTTAGGGAGCAAAGAGACCCAGTACTTC.

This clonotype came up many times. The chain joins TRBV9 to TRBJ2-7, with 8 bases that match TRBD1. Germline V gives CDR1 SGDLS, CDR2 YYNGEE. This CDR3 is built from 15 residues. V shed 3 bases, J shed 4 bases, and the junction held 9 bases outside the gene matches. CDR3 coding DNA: TGTGCCAGCAGCGGGCGACAGGGGAAAATTTACGAGCAGTACTTC. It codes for CASSGRQGKIYEQYF.

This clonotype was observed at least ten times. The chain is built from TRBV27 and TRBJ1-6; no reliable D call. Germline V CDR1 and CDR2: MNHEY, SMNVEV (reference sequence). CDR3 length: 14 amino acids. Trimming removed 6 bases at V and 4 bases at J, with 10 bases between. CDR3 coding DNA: TGTGCCAGCAGACCCGAGGGATATAATTCACCCCTCCACTTT. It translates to CASRPEGYNSPLHF.

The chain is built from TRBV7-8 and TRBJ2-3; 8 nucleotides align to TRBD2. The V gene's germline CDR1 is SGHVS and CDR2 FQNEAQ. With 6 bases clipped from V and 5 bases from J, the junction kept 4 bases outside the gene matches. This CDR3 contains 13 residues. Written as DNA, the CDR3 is TGTGCCAGCAGTCGGCTAGCGGGAGATACGCAGTATTTT. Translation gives CASSRLAGDTQYF.

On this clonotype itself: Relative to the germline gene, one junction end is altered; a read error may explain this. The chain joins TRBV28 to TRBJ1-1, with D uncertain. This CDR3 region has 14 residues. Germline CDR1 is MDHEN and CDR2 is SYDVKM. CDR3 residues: CASSLIGSDTEVFF. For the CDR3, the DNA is TGTGCCAGCAGTTTAATTGGCAGTGACACTGAAGTTTTCTTT.

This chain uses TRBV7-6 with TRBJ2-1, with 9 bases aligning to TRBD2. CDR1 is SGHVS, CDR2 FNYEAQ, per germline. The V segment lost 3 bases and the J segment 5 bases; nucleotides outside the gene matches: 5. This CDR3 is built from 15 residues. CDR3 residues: CASSLTSGADNEQFF. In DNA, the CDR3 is TGTGCCAGCAGCTTGACTAGCGGAGCGGACAATGAGCAGTTCTTC.

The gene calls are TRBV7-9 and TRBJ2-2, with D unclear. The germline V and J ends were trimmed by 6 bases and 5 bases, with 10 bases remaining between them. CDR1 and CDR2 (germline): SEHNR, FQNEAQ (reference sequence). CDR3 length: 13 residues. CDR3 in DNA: TGTGCCAGCAGACAAATGGGGACCGGGGAGCTGTTTTTT. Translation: CASRQMGTGELFF.